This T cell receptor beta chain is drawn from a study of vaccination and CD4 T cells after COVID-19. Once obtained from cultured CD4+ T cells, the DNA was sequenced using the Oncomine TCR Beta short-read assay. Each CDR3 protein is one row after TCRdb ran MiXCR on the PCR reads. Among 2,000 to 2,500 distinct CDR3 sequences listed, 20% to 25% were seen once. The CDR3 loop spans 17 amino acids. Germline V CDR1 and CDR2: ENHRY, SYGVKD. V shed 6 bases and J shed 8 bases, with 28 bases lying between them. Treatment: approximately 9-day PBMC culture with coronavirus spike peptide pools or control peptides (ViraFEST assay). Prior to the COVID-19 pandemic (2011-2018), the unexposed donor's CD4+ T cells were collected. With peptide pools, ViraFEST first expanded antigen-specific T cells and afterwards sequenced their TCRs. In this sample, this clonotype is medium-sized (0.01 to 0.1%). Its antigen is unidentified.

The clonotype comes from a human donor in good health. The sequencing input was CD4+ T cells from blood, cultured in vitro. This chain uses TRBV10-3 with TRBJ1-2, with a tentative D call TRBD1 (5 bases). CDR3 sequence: CAIRPGPTRDTGRGYTF. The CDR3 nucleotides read TGTGCCATCAGGCCCGGACCGACCAGGGATACGGGTCGAGGCTACACCTTC.